Shown below are 27 T cell receptor beta chains from a single sample sequenced in a study of T-cell reconstitution after alpha-beta-depleted transplantation in children. Unique molecular identifiers were built into the TCRbeta library. Each CDR3 protein is one row after TCRdb ran MiXCR on the PCR reads. The profile shows hundreds of thousands of distinct CDR3 sequences, over 9.5% of them singletons. Source: PBMCs from the stem cell graft donor, taken from the stem cell graft. These receptors all stem from a human donor who donated a stem cell graft to a child with acute myeloid leukemia.

This clonotype was seen many times. The J gene is TRBJ1-5, the V gene TRBV12-3 or TRBV12-4; 7 nucleotides align to TRBD1. This CDR3 is 14 amino acids long. With 4 bases clipped from V and 7 bases from J, the junction kept 7 bases outside the gene matches. The CDR3, as DNA: TGTGCCAGCAGTTCGACAGGGATGAGGCAGCCCCAGCATTTT. Amino acid sequence: CASSSTGMRQPQHF.

This chain joins TRBV29-1 and TRBJ2-6; 9 bases align to TRBD1. Germline assignment: CDR1 SQVTM and CDR2 ANQGSEA. The CDR3 totals 15 residues. The ends lost 6 bases at V and 1 base at J; junction bases unmatched: 4. The CDR3 nucleotides read TGCAGCGTGGGACAGGGCCTATCTGGGGCCAACGTCCTGACTTTC. Translated, it gives CSVGQGLSGANVLTF.

Many counts were recorded for this clonotype. The chain joins TRBV12-3 or TRBV12-4 to TRBJ2-7, with 7 bases matching TRBD1. The J segment lost 1 base and the V segment lost 5 bases, leaving 8 bases of the junction unmatched. This CDR3 has 15 residues. CDR3: CASSITGVPSYEQYF. The CDR3, as DNA: TGTGCCAGCAGTATAACAGGGGTCCCATCCTACGAGCAGTACTTC.

This clonotype was counted between two and nine times. The chain has TRBV12-3 or TRBV12-4 and TRBJ1-4, with 7 bases matching TRBD1. The CDR3 runs to 14 residues. V dropped 5 bases and J dropped 3; count of bases not matched to a gene: 3. The CDR3 here is CASSTGTANEKLFF. CDR3 DNA: TGTGCCAGCAGTACCGGGACAGCTAATGAAAAACTGTTTTTT.

The table lists this clonotype with many counts. The chain couples TRBV7-9 to TRBJ2-2; D not resolved. The CDR3 length is 11 residues. Germline values: CDR1 SEHNR, CDR2 FQNEAQ (reference sequence). V lost 6 bases to trimming and J lost 10 bases, with 9 bases between them. CDR3 residues: CASSRASELFF. Written as DNA, the CDR3 is TGTGCCAGCAGTCGGGCCTCGGAGCTGTTTTTT.

This clonotype showed up just a few times. V gene TRBV18 combines with J gene TRBJ1-5; maybe TRBD1 (6 bases). Per germline, CDR1 KGHSH and CDR2 LQKENI. The CDR3 has 12 residues. V dropped 5 bases and J dropped 9 bases, with 11 bases sitting between them. CDR3 amino acids: CASSEQGAPQHF. In DNA, the CDR3 is TGTGCCAGCTCAGAACAGGGTGCGCCCCAGCATTTT. Looking up the rest from reference TRBV18 and TRBJ1-5 gives the full variable domain: NAGVMQNPRHLVRRRGQEARLRCSPMKGHSHVYWYRQLPEEGLKFMVYLQKENIIDESGMPKERFSAEFPKEGPSILRIQQVVRGDSAAYFCASSEQGAPQHFGDGTRLSIL.

This clonotype was counted many times. The chain carries TRBV3-1 and TRBJ2-4, with D possibly being TRBD2 (6 bases). The CDR3 consists of 15 residues. The V gene's germline CDR1 is LGHDT and CDR2 YNNKEL (reference sequence). V shed 5 bases and J shed 9 bases, with 20 bases lying between them. CDR3 DNA: TGTGCCAGCAGCTCTCGGGTAGCGGAGCTGCTCATTCAGTACTTC. This codes for CASSSRVAELLIQYF.

There are a few counts of this clonotype. In DNA form, the CDR3 reads TGTGCCACCCGCGGCGGTTCTAATGAAAAACTGTTTTTT. This encodes CATRGGSNEKLFF. The chain carries TRBV24-1 and TRBJ1-4; D gene unclear. CDR1 KGHDR and CDR2 SFDVKD come from the germline V gene. The length of the CDR3 is 13 residues. V was cut by 9 bases and J by 3 bases, with 10 bases left in between.

The chain joins TRBV20-1 to TRBJ2-1; 14 bases map to TRBD2. The CDR3 has 13 residues. Germline V gene data show CDR1 as DFQATT and CDR2 as SNEGSKA (reference sequence). The V and J ends lost 6 bases and 8 bases, in that order; junction bases with no gene match: 3. CDR3 coding DNA: TGCAGTGCCGGGACTAGCGGGAGCTATGAGCAGTTCTTC. Amino acid sequence: CSAGTSGSYEQFF.

This clonotype was detected a few times. The V and J genes are TRBV11-1 and TRBJ2-3, with 14 bases aligning to TRBD2. The CDR3 is 20 amino acids. Trimming at V came to 8 bases and at J to 0 bases, leaving 16 bases not matched to a gene. Germline loops: CDR1 SGHAT, CDR2 FQDESV (reference sequence). The CDR3 region has the DNA TGTGCCAGCTTCCTTCACCTAGGACTAGCGGGAGGTACTAGCACAGATACGCAGTATTTT. Translated, it gives CASFLHLGLAGGTSTDTQYF.

This clonotype appeared a few times. The chain uses TRBV20-1 and TRBJ1-1; unclear D gene. Trimming cost V 0 bases and J 1 base, with 6 bases left between them. CDR3 length: 13 residues. CDR1 DFQATT and CDR2 SNEGSKA come from the germline V gene (reference sequence). CDR3: CSARDRANTEAFF. The CDR3 nucleotides read TGCAGTGCTAGAGATAGGGCGAACACTGAAGCTTTCTTT.

The V call is TRBV5-6, the J call TRBJ2-5; D gene unclear. The CDR3 runs to 12 residues. Germline V gives CDR1 SGHDT, CDR2 YYEEEE. V lost 0 bases, J lost 7 bases, and 7 bases lay in between. The CDR3 region has the DNA TGTGCCAGCAGCTTGGCCAGTGGGACCCAGTACTTC. Translation gives CASSLASGTQYF.

This clonotype was recorded at least ten times. This chain joins TRBV12-3 or TRBV12-4 and TRBJ2-5; D perhaps matches TRBD2 (6 bases). Trimming left V 0 bases short and J 1 base short, with 9 bases between. This CDR3 spans 15 amino acids. CDR3 sequence reads: CASSLARGGQETQYF. DNA of the CDR3: TGTGCCAGCAGTTTAGCGCGGGGCGGCCAAGAGACCCAGTACTTC.

This clonotype was observed many times. J is TRBJ2-5 and V is TRBV7-9; 14 nucleotides agree with TRBD2. The CDR3 is 15 residues long. V shed 3 bases, J shed 6 bases, and the junction held 3 bases outside the gene matches. Germline CDR1 SEHNR, CDR2 FQNEAQ (reference sequence). CDR3 DNA sequence: TGTGCCAGCAGCTTTGGGACTAGCGGGGGCCAGACCCAGTACTTC. This gives the protein CASSFGTSGGQTQYF.

There are a few counts of this clonotype. This rearrangement joins TRBV28 to TRBJ2-2; 12 bases agree with TRBD2. Trimming cost V 4 bases and J 6 bases; bases outside gene matches: 3. Germline V CDR1 and CDR2: MDHEN, SYDVKM. This CDR3 is built from 15 residues. DNA for the CDR3: TGTGCCAGCAGTTACCTAGCGGGGGGGCCCGGGGAGCTGTTTTTT. As protein: CASSYLAGGPGELFF.

This clonotype has only a few counts. This chain connects TRBV14 to TRBJ1-1; D gene unclear. Germline V lookup: CDR1 SGHDN, CDR2 FVKESK. The CDR3 runs 12 residues. Trimming shortened V by 1 base and J by 11 bases, and 11 bases separated the two germline ends. Here the CDR3 reads CASSQGPGFAFF. The DNA for the CDR3 is TGTGCCAGCAGCCAAGGACCCGGGTTCGCTTTCTTT.

This clonotype has a handful of counts. The chain combines TRBV5-8 with TRBJ2-2; a weak D match, TRBD1 (6 bases). V was cut by 2 bases and J by 5 bases, with 10 bases left in between. Germline V gene data show CDR1 as SGHTS and CDR2 as YDEGEE. The CDR3 is 14 residues long. DNA of the CDR3: TGTGCCAGCAGCTTTCAGGGGTGGACCGGGGAGCTGTTTTTT. Amino acids: CASSFQGWTGELFF.

The V and J genes are TRBV9 and TRBJ2-1, with TRBD2 matching 13 bases. CDR1 and CDR2 from the germline V gene are SGDLS and YYNGEE. The trim removed 3 bases at V and 0 bases at J, leaving 6 bases unmatched. The CDR3 consists of 18 residues. The CDR3 sequence is CASSAPRTSGSSYNEQFF. The CDR3 DNA sequence: TGTGCCAGCAGCGCCCCCAGGACTAGCGGGAGCTCCTACAATGAGCAGTTCTTC.

This clonotype showed up just a few times. This sequence joins TRBV5-1 and TRBJ2-3; tentative D call: TRBD2 (5 bases). Germline loops: CDR1 SGHRS, CDR2 YFSETQ. The CDR3 sequence is 14 residues long. Trimming took off 0 bases at V and 5 bases at J, with 10 bases between the two ends. The chain's CDR3 is CASSLGERIDTQYF. The CDR3 coding sequence is TGCGCCAGCAGCTTGGGGGAGCGGATAGATACGCAGTATTTT.

Relative to its sample, this clonotype is medium-sized. The genes are TRBV29-1 and TRBJ2-2; D is uncertain. The CDR3 covers 12 residues. Germline V gives CDR1 SQVTM, CDR2 ANQGSEA. Deletions cut 4 bases from V and 8 bases from J, with 11 bases between. CDR3 in amino acids: CSVGQVRGELFF. CDR3 DNA: TGCAGCGTTGGCCAGGTTCGTGGGGAGCTGTTTTTT.

This clonotype has only a few counts. CDR3 sequence: CASSVSGPQGALGNTIYF. The CDR3 nucleotides are TGTGCCAGCAGCGTAAGCGGGCCACAGGGGGCCCTTGGAAACACCATATATTTT. V usage is TRBV9 and J usage is TRBJ1-3; 9 nucleotides agree with TRBD1. After removal of 1 base from V and 3 bases from J, the junction contained 11 bases not matched to a gene. The V gene's germline CDR1 is SGDLS and CDR2 YYNGEE. The CDR3 is 18 residues long.

The J gene is TRBJ2-1, the V gene TRBV5-1; 10 bases map to TRBD1. The CDR3 consists of 13 residues. After removal of 4 bases from V and 6 bases from J, the junction contained 1 base not matched to a gene. Germline CDR1 reads SGHRS; CDR2 reads YFSETQ. CDR3 nucleotides: TGCGCCAGCAGCGGGACAGGGGTCAATGAGCAGTTCTTC. Encoded protein: CASSGTGVNEQFF.

This clonotype was seen ten or more times. This sequence joins TRBV6-1 and TRBJ1-3; TRBD1 aligns across 7 bases. The germline CDR1 and CDR2 sequences are MNHNS and SASEGT. Trimming removed 6 bases from V and 2 bases from J; junction bases left unmatched: 4. This CDR3 spans 14 amino acids. CDR3 region: CASRSTGAGNTIYF. The CDR3 DNA reads TGTGCCAGCAGGTCAACAGGGGCTGGAAACACCATATATTTT.

The rearrangement joins TRBV10-3 to TRBJ2-2; D possibly corresponds to TRBD2 (5 bases). Germline CDR1 reads ENHRY; CDR2 reads SYGVKD. The V end was cut by 0 bases, the J end by 3 bases, with 5 bases between. This CDR3 is built from 14 residues. In nucleotides, the CDR3 is TGTGCCATCAGTGAGTCGAGGGACACCGGGGAGCTGTTTTTT. Its protein is CAISESRDTGELFF.

This clonotype was seen ten or more times. CDR3 loop: CASSSAGGTETQYF. The CDR3 coding sequence is TGTGCCAGCAGTTCTGCAGGGGGTACGGAGACCCAGTACTTC. The V gene is TRBV12-3 or TRBV12-4, the J gene TRBJ2-5; 7 bases are shared with TRBD1. The CDR3 covers 14 residues. Trimming cost V 4 bases and J 5 bases; bases outside gene matches: 7.

The chain recombines TRBV4-3 with TRBJ2-3, with 14 bases fitting TRBD2. The germline V gene encodes CDR1 LGHNA and CDR2 YSLEER. The CDR3 length is 18 residues. With 1 base clipped from V and 5 bases from J, the junction kept 8 bases outside the gene matches. CDR3 loop: CASSQGLAGGPVRDTQYF. The CDR3 DNA sequence: TGCGCCAGCAGCCAAGGACTAGCGGGAGGGCCCGTTAGAGATACGCAGTATTTT.

The sample holds a few counts of this clonotype. The rearrangement joins TRBV9 to TRBJ2-1; no firm D call. The germline V gene encodes CDR1 SGDLS and CDR2 YYNGEE. V dropped 0 bases and J dropped 10 bases, with 5 bases sitting between them. CDR3 length: 11 residues. CDR3 nucleotides: TGTGCCAGCAGCGTAGGGAAAGAGCAGTTCTTC. Translating it yields CASSVGKEQFF.